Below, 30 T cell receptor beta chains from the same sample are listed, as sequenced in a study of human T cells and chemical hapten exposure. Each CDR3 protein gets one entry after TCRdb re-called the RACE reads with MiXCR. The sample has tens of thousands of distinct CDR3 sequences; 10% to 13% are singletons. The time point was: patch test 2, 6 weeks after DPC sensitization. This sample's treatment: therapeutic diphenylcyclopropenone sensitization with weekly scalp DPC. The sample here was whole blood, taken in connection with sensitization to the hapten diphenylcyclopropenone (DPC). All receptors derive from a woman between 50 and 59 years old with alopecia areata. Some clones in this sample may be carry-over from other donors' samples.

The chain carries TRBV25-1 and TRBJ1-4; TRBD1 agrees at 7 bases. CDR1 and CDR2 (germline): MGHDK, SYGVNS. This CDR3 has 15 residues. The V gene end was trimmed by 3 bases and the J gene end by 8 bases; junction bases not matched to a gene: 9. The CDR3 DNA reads TGTGCCAGCAGTGACCCGACAGGGATAGGCGAAAAACTGTTTTTT. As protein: CASSDPTGIGEKLFF. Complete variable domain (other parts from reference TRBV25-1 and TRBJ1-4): EADIYQTPRYLVIGTGKKITLECSQTMGHDKMYWYQQDPGMELHLIHYSYGVNSTEKGDLSSESTVSRIRTEHFPLTLESARPSHTSQYLCASSDPTGIGEKLFFGSGTQLSVL.

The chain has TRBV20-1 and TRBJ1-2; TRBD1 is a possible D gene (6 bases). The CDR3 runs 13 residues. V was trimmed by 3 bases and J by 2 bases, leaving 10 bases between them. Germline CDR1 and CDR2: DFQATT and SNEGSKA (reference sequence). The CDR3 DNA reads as TGCAGTGCTAGCGACAGGTGGAACTATGGCTACACCTTC. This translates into CSASDRWNYGYTF.

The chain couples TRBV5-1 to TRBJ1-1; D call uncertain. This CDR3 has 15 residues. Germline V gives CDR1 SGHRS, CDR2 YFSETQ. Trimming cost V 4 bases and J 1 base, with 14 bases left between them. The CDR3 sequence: CASSQVGSENTEAFF. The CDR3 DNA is TGCGCCAGCAGCCAGGTCGGTTCGGAGAACACTGAAGCTTTCTTT.

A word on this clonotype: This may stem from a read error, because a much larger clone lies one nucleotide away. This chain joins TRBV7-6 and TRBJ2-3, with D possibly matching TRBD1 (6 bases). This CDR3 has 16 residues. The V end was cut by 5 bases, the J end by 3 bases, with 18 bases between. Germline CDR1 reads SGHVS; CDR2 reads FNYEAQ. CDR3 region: CASSHHQGWRTDTQYF. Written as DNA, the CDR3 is TGTGCCAGCAGCCACCATCAGGGGTGGAGGACAGATACGCAGTATTTT.

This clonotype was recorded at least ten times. The CDR3 DNA is TGCAGTGCTAGAGATGGCGGGAGGACAACCGGGGAGCTGTTTTTT. As protein: CSARDGGRTTGELFF. The V gene is TRBV20-1, the J gene TRBJ2-2; 8 bases are a match to TRBD2. The CDR3 runs 15 residues. The germline V gene encodes CDR1 DFQATT and CDR2 SNEGSKA (reference sequence). V shed 0 bases, J shed 5 bases, and the junction held 5 bases outside the gene matches.

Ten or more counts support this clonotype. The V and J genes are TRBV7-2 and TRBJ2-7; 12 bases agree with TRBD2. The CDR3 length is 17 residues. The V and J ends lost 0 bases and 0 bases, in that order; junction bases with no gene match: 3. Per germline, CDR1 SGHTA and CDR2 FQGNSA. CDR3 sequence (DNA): TGTGCCAGCAGCTTAGCGACTAGCGGGGGCCTCTCCTACGAGCAGTACTTC. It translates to CASSLATSGGLSYEQYF.

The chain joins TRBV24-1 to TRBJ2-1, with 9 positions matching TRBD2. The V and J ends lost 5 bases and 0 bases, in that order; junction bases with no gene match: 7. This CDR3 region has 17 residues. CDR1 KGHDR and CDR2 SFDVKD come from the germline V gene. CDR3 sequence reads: CATSGLAGARSYNEQFF. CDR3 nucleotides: TGTGCCACCAGTGGATTAGCGGGAGCACGCTCCTACAATGAGCAGTTCTTC.

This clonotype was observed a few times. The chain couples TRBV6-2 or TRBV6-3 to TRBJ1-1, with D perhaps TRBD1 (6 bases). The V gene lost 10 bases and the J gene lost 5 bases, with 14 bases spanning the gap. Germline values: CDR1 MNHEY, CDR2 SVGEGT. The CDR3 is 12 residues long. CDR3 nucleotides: TGTGCCACCCAATACAGGGTGACTGAAGCTTTCTTT. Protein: CATQYRVTEAFF.

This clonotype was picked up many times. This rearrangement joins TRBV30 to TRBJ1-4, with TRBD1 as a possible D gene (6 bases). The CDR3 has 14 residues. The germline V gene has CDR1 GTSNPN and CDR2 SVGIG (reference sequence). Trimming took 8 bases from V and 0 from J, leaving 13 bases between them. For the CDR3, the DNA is TGTGCCGGGGATGACAGGTCAACTAATGAAAAACTGTTTTTT. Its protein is CAGDDRSTNEKLFF.

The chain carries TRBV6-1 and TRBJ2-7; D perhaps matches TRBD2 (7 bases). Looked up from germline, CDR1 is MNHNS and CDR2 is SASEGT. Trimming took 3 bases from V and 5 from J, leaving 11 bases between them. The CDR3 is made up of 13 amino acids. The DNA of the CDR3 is TGTGCCAGCAGTGACTCGGGGGGCCACGAGCAGTACTTC. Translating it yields CASSDSGGHEQYF.

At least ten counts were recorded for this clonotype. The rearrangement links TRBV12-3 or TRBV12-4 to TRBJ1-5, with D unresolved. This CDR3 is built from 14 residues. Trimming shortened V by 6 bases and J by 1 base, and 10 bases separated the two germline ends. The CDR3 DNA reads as TGTGCCAGCAGAACAGTGGGGAGCAATCAGCCCCAGCATTTT. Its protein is CASRTVGSNQPQHF.

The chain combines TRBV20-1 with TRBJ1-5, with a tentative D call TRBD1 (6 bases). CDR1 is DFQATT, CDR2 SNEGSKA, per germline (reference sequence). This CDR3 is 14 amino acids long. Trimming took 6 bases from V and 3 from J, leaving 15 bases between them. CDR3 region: CSAPEGDNNQPQHF. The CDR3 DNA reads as TGCAGTGCCCCTGAGGGGGATAACAATCAGCCCCAGCATTTT.

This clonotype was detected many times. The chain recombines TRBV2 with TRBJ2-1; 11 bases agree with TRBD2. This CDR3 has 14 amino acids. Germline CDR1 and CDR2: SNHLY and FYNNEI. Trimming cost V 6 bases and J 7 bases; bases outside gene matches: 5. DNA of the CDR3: TGTGCCAGCAGAGTAGCGGGAGGGCTTAATGAGCAGTTCTTC. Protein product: CASRVAGGLNEQFF.

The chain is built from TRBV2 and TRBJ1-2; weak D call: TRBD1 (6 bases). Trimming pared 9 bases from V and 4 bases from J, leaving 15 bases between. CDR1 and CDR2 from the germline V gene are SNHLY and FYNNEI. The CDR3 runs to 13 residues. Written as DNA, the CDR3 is TGTGCCAGTAAGACAGGTCTCTTCTATGGCTACACCTTC. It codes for CASKTGLFYGYTF.

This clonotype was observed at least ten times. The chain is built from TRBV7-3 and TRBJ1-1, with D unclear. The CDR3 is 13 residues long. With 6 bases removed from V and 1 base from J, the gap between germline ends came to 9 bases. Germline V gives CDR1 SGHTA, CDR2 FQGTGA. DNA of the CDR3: TGTGCCAGCAGTCAAACCAGGAACACTGAAGCTTTCTTT. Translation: CASSQTRNTEAFF.

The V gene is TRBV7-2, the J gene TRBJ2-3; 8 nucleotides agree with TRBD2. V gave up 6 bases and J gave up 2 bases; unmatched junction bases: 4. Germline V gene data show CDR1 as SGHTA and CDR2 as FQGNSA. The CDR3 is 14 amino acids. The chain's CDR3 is CASSVGLATDTQYF. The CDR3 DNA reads TGTGCCAGCAGTGTAGGACTAGCCACAGATACGCAGTATTTT.

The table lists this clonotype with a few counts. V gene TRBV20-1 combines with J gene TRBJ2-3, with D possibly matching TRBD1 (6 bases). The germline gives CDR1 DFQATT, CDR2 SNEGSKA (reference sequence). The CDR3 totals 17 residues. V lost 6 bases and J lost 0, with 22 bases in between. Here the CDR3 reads CSAPIQGVSASTDTQYF. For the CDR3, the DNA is TGCAGTGCCCCGATACAGGGAGTTTCAGCTAGCACAGATACGCAGTATTTT.

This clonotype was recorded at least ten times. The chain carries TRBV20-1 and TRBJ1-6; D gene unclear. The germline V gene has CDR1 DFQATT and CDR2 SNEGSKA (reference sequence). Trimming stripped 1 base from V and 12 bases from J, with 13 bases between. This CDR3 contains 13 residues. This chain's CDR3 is CSARVKSGVPLHF. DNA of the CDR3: TGCAGTGCTAGAGTTAAATCAGGAGTACCCCTCCACTTT.

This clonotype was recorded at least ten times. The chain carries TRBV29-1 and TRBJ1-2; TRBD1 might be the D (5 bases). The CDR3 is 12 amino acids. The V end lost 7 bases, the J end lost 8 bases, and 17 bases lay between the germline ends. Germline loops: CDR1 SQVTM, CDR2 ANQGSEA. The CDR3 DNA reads TGCAGCGACAACAGACAGATCGGAGGCTACACCTTC. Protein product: CSDNRQIGGYTF. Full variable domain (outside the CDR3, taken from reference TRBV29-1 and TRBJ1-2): SAVISQKPSRDICQRGTSLTIQCQVDSQVTMMFWYRQQPGQSLTLIATANQGSEATYESGFVIDKFPISRPNLTFSTLTVSNMSPEDSSIYLCSDNRQIGGYTFGSGTRLTVV.

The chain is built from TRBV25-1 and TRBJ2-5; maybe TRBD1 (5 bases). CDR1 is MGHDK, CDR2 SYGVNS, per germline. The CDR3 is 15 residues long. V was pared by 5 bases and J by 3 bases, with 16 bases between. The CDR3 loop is CASSTRQGSKETQYF. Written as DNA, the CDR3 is TGTGCCAGCAGTACCAGGCAGGGTTCTAAAGAGACCCAGTACTTC.

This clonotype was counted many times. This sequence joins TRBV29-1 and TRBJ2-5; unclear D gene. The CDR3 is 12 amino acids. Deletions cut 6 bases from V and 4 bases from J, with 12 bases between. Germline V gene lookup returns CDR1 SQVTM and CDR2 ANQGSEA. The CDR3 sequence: CSVDQVGETQYF. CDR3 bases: TGCAGCGTGGATCAGGTGGGAGAGACCCAGTACTTC.

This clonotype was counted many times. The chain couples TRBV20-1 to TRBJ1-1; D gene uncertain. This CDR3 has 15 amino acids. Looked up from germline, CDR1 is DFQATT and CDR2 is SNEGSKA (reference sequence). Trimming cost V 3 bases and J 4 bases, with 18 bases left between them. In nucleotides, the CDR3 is TGCAGTGCTAGTCCGACCCCGGACGTAGGCACTGAAGCTTTCTTT. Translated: CSASPTPDVGTEAFF.

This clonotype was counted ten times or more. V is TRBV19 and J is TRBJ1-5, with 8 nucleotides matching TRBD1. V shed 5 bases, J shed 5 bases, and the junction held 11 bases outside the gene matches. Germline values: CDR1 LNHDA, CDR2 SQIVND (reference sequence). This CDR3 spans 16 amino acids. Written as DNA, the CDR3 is TGTGCCAGTAGTCCCCCCAGACAGGGGTGGTATCAGCCCCAGCATTTT. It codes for CASSPPRQGWYQPQHF.

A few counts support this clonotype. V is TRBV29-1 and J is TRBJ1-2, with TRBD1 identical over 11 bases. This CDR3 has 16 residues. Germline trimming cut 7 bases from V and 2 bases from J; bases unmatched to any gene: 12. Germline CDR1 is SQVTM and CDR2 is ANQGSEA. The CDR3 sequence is CSGARTGGTLNYGYTF. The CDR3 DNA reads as TGCAGCGGGGCCCGGACAGGGGGCACTCTAAACTATGGCTACACCTTC.

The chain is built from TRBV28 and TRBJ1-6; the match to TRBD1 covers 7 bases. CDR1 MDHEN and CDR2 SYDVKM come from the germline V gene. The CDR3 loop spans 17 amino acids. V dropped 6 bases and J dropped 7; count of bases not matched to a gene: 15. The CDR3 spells CASSQAERDSLNSPLHF. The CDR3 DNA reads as TGTGCCAGCAGCCAAGCTGAACGGGACAGCCTCAATTCACCCCTCCACTTT. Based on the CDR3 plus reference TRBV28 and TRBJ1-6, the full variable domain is DVKVTQSSRYLVKRTGEKVFLECVQDMDHENMFWYRQDPGLGLRLIYFSYDVKMKEKGDIPEGYSVSREKKERFSLILESASTNQTSMYLCASSQAERDSLNSPLHFGNGTRLTVT.

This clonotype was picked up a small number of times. CDR3 region: CASSLNPRGLGYYEQYF. CDR3 bases: TGTGCCAGCTCACTCAACCCGAGGGGGTTAGGTTACTACGAGCAGTACTTC. This chain connects TRBV18 to TRBJ2-7; D may be TRBD1 (6 bases). CDR1 KGHSH and CDR2 LQKENI come from the germline V gene. The CDR3 is 17 residues long. Trimming removed 4 bases at V and 3 bases at J, with 22 bases between.

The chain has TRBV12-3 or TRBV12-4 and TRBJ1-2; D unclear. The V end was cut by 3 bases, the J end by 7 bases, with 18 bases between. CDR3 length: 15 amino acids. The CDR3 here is CASSLSATTLSGYTF. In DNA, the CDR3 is TGTGCCAGCAGTTTGTCCGCGACCACTCTATCTGGCTACACCTTC.

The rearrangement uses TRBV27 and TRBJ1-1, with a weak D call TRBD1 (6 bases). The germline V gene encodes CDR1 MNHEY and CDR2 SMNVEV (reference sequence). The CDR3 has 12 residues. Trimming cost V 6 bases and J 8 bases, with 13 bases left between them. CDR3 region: CASSSSRGEAFF. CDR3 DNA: TGTGCCAGCAGCTCCTCCAGGGGAGAAGCTTTCTTT.

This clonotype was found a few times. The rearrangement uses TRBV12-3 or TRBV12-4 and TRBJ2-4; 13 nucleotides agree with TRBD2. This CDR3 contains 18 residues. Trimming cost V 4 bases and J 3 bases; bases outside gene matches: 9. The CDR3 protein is CASSSGTSGIVGKNIQYF. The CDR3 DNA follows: TGTGCCAGCAGTTCCGGGACTAGCGGGATTGTGGGCAAAAACATTCAGTACTTC.

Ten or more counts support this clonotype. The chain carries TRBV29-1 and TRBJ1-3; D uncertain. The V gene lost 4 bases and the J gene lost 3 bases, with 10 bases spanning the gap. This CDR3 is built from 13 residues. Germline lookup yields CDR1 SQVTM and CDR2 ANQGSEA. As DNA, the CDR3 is TGCAGCGTTGCGGCGGGTGTTGGAAACACCATATATTTT. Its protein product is CSVAAGVGNTIYF.